The 18 T cell receptor beta chains below were found in one sample sequenced in a study of T cell responses to AZD1222 COVID-19 vaccine. Here immunoSEQ multiplex PCR was the method, and the copy in TCRdb shows in-frame clones only, minus some. The table includes fewer than 150,000 clones, approximately 84% detected once. The input for sequencing was peripheral blood, taken on day 0 of AZD1222 vaccination. The receptors were sampled from an adult in good health.

The genes are TRBV6-6 and TRBJ2-5; 13 nucleotides line up with TRBD2. From germline, CDR1 is MNHNY and CDR2 SVGAGI (reference sequence). With 6 bases clipped from V and 1 base from J, the junction kept 5 bases outside the gene matches. The CDR3 length is 16 residues. CDR3 DNA sequence: TGTGCCAGCAGCCAGGGACTAGCGGGGAGCCAAGAGACCCAGTACTTC. Translation: CASSQGLAGSQETQYF.

The gene calls are TRBV4-1 and TRBJ1-1, with a possible D match to TRBD1 (5 bases). V dropped 9 bases and J dropped 5 bases, with 16 bases sitting between them. The CDR3 extends over 13 amino acids. Germline-derived CDR1 and CDR2 are MGHRA and YSYEKL. The CDR3 DNA follows: TGCGCCAGTAACCAGGGAAGAGGTACTGAAGCTTTCTTT. It yields the protein CASNQGRGTEAFF.

The rearrangement uses TRBV30 and TRBJ2-5; TRBD2 agrees at 8 bases. The CDR3 extends over 13 amino acids. The germline CDR1 and CDR2 sequences are GTSNPN and SVGIG (reference sequence). Trimming at V came to 3 bases and at J to 5 bases, leaving 5 bases not matched to a gene. The CDR3 sequence: CAWSGAGAETQYF. The CDR3 DNA reads TGTGCCTGGAGCGGAGCGGGAGCGGAGACCCAGTACTTC. The entire variable domain, with the rest obtained from reference TRBV30 and TRBJ2-5, is as follows: SQTIHQWPATLVQPVGSPLSLECTVEGTSNPNLYWYRQAAGRGLQLLFYSVGIGQISSEVPQNLSASRPQDRQFILSSKKLLLSDSGFYLCAWSGAGAETQYFGPGTRLLVL.

J is TRBJ1-2 and V is TRBV18; TRBD1 might be the D (6 bases). The V gene's germline CDR1 is KGHSH and CDR2 LQKENI. V was trimmed by 6 bases and J by 3 bases, leaving 17 bases between them. CDR3 length: 15 residues. As DNA, the CDR3 is TGTGCCAGCTCGTCGGGGGCAGGGTTGGACTATGGCTACACCTTC. Translating it yields CASSSGAGLDYGYTF.

The chain recombines TRBV27 with TRBJ1-5; D gene ambiguous. The CDR3 is 15 amino acids. Trimming took off 5 bases at V and 5 bases at J, with 16 bases between the two ends. Germline CDR1 reads MNHEY; CDR2 reads SMNVEV (reference sequence). CDR3 residues: CASSPTNTGYQPQHF. For the CDR3, the DNA is TGTGCCAGCAGTCCGACCAATACGGGGTATCAGCCCCAGCATTTT.

CDR3: CASSQDIKGDTEAFF. In DNA form, the CDR3 reads TGCGCCAGCAGCCAAGATATTAAGGGGGACACTGAAGCTTTCTTT. V usage is TRBV4-1 and J usage is TRBJ1-1, with a tentative D call TRBD1 (6 bases). The CDR3 is 15 residues long. With 0 bases removed from V and 3 bases from J, the gap between germline ends came to 11 bases. Looked up from germline, CDR1 is MGHRA and CDR2 is YSYEKL.

This clone has only one observation. The V call is TRBV7-3, the J call TRBJ2-5, with 14 bases that match TRBD2. The CDR3 consists of 16 residues. In germline, CDR1 is SGHTA, CDR2 FQGTGA. J gave up 1 base and V 5 bases, and 3 bases lay outside the gene matches. DNA for the CDR3: TGTGCCAGCAGCCCCGGGACTAGCGGGAGCCAAGAGACCCAGTACTTC. Translation: CASSPGTSGSQETQYF.

V usage is TRBV2 and J usage is TRBJ1-1, with D maybe TRBD1 (5 bases). The CDR3 is 14 amino acids. Germline V gene lookup returns CDR1 SNHLY and CDR2 FYNNEI. Between the trimmed V and J ends, which lost 4 bases and 1 base, there was a span of 10 bases. Here the CDR3 DNA reads TGTGCCAGCAGTGTGGCAGGGAGGAACACTGAAGCTTTCTTT. Translated: CASSVAGRNTEAFF.

The CDR3 region is CASSQGGGSGEAFF. CDR3 DNA: TGTGCCAGCAGCCAAGGAGGAGGGTCGGGTGAAGCTTTCTTT. The V gene is TRBV3-1 (or the pseudogene TRBV3-2), the J gene TRBJ1-1; D remains unclear. Germline V gene data show CDR1 as LGHDT and CDR2 as YNNKEL (reference sequence). Trimming pared 1 base from V and 7 bases from J, leaving 13 bases between. CDR3 size: 14 residues.

The CDR3 here is CASRTGQANTGELFF. The CDR3 DNA is TGTGCCAGTAGAACGGGACAGGCGAACACCGGGGAGCTGTTTTTT. The rearrangement uses TRBV19 and TRBJ2-2; 8 bases are shared with TRBD1. Unmatched junction bases numbered 3, after V lost 6 bases and J lost 0 bases. Germline CDR1 and CDR2: LNHDA and SQIVND (reference sequence). CDR3 size: 15 residues.

The V gene is TRBV7-9, the J gene TRBJ2-5, with a tentative D call TRBD2 (5 bases). The V end was cut by 2 bases, the J end by 5 bases, with 6 bases between. This CDR3 is built from 12 residues. Germline V gene data show CDR1 as SEHNR and CDR2 as FQNEAQ (reference sequence). The chain's CDR3 is CASSLSGETQYF. The CDR3 DNA reads TGTGCCAGCAGCTTATCGGGGGAGACCCAGTACTTC.

The genes are TRBV28 and TRBJ2-5; D is undetermined. V was pared by 10 bases and J by 1 base, with 13 bases between. The CDR3 consists of 13 residues. Looked up from germline, CDR1 is MDHEN and CDR2 is SYDVKM. The CDR3 DNA reads TGTGCCATCACCCGTGCCAGCCAAGAGACCCAGTACTTC. This sequence encodes CAITRASQETQYF.

J is TRBJ2-1 and V is TRBV19, with D unclear. This CDR3 is built from 17 residues. Germline CDR1 is LNHDA and CDR2 is SQIVND (reference sequence). V shed 10 bases and J shed 5 bases, with 27 bases lying between them. CDR3 amino acids: CATHFSAGERVHNEQFF. In DNA form, the CDR3 reads TGTGCCACCCATTTCTCCGCAGGCGAGAGAGTCCACAATGAGCAGTTCTTC.

The chain employs TRBV18 and TRBJ2-1; TRBD2 agrees at 15 bases. Germline loops: CDR1 KGHSH, CDR2 LQKENI. There are 16 residues in the CDR3. J was trimmed by 9 bases and V by 6 bases; bases with no gene match: 9. For the CDR3, the DNA is TGTGCCAGCTCGCAGATGGGACTAGCGGGAGGATCTGAGCAGTTCTTC. Protein product: CASSQMGLAGGSEQFF.

The V and J genes are TRBV15 and TRBJ2-7, with D possibly matching TRBD2 (6 bases). Trimming stripped 0 bases from V and 7 bases from J, with 13 bases between. The CDR3 runs 14 residues. Germline V gene sequence: CDR1 LNHNV, CDR2 YYDKDF (reference sequence). The CDR3 here is CATSRDAGDSEQYF. Here the CDR3 DNA reads TGTGCCACCAGCAGAGATGCCGGGGACTCTGAGCAGTACTTC.

The sample holds one count of this clone. This rearrangement joins TRBV19 to TRBJ1-5; 11 nucleotides line up with TRBD1. Germline V gene sequence: CDR1 LNHDA, CDR2 SQIVND (reference sequence). V shed 8 bases and J 8 bases; nucleotides not matched to a gene: 14. The CDR3 contains 16 residues. Here the CDR3 reads CASCPRDRGIEEPQHF. DNA for the CDR3: TGTGCCAGTTGTCCCAGGGACAGGGGGATCGAGGAGCCCCAGCATTTT.

The chain couples TRBV7-3 to TRBJ2-1; TRBD2 agrees at 8 bases. Unmatched junction bases numbered 10, after V lost 5 bases and J lost 7 bases. The CDR3 length is 15 residues. CDR1 is SGHTA, CDR2 FQGTGA, per germline. The CDR3 DNA is TGTGCCAGCAGCCCGCCGAGCGGGAGCTATAATGAGCAGTTCTTC. This codes for CASSPPSGSYNEQFF.

This chain uses TRBV4-2 with TRBJ2-3, with 12 bases matching TRBD2. The CDR3 extends over 15 amino acids. Unmatched junction bases numbered 0, after V lost 1 base and J lost 4 bases. Germline lookup yields CDR1 LGHNA and CDR2 YNFKEQ. Here the CDR3 reads CASSQGTSGADTQYF. CDR3 nucleotide sequence: TGTGCCAGCAGCCAAGGGACTAGCGGGGCAGATACGCAGTATTTT.